In this sample, the clone carrying this T cell receptor beta chain turned up a few times. Amplification of TCR beta CDR3 regions was performed using RNA transcripts as template. TCR CDR3 underwent first-round RT-PCR with the HTBI primer set. MiXCR was run by TCRdb on the multiplex PCR reads, yielding one entry per CDR3 protein. Among fewer than 450,000 distinct CDR3 sequences listed, about 18% were seen once. This entry belongs to a study of T cells in Graves' hyperthyroidism and ophthalmopathy. Germline CDR1 reads KGHDR; CDR2 reads SFDVKD. The CDR3 runs 13 residues. Deletions cut 9 bases from V and 4 bases from J, with 12 bases between. Before ophthalmopathy appeared, progressors gave blood at initial hyperthyroidism diagnosis.

The origin of this receptor is a woman in her thirties with Graves' hyperthyroidism that later progressed to Graves' ophthalmopathy. Sequencing input: blood. This chain links TRBV24-1 with TRBJ2-1; D remains unclear. This CDR3 reads CATSPGLYNEQFF. In DNA form, the CDR3 reads TGTGCCACCTCCCCCGGGCTTTACAATGAGCAGTTCTTC.